This TCR beta chain emerged from a study of response to subunit inactivated influenza vaccine. The study's findings and limits: Only a handful of new T cells, the authors suggested, are recruited with each seasonal influenza vaccination.

Losses at the gene ends were 2 bases for V and 6 bases for J; bases not matched to a gene: 5. Germline V gene lookup returns CDR1 SGHVS and CDR2 FQNEAQ. This CDR3 is 16 amino acids long. TCRdb redid the calling of the RT-PCR reads with MiXCR, one entry per CDR3 protein. This repertoire shows just under 250,000 distinct CDR3 sequences, 12% found once; its top ten account for approximately 7.8%. This clonotype was recorded a few times. The antigen is unknown. The chain joins TRBV7-8 to TRBJ2-2, with TRBD1 matching over 11 bases. The TCR comes from a man aged 50 to 59 who received an inactivated influenza vaccine. The sample was non-naive T cells sorted from PBMCs, taken 14 days before vaccination. CDR3 DNA sequence: TGTGCCAGCAGCTTATTAGGGGACAGGGGGGCCGGGGAGCTGTTTTTT. Translation: CASSLLGDRGAGELFF.